This T cell receptor beta chain came from a study of T cell responses to AZD1222 COVID-19 vaccine (dated by TCRdb to the early 2020s). For the study in its entirety: AZD1222 recipients whose second dose came at about 4 weeks and those whose second dose came at about 12 weeks were combined into one group, since spike-specific TCR depth and breadth did not differ between the two schedules. A total of about 230 trial participants underwent TCR sequencing, of whom about 210 received two doses of AZD1222 and roughly 25 received two doses of the MenACWY control vaccine. Trial participants were enrolled into age subgroups of 18-55, 56-69 and 70-plus years, which contained approximately 150, 28 and 58 TCR-sequenced participants, respectively.

The label giving this sample's time point can be read as: baseline before first vaccination. Vaccinee samples came from UK trials COV001 and COV002, including a single-blind randomized controlled phase 2/3 trial of AZD1222 (ChAdOx1 nCoV-19) in healthy adults. For TCRbeta chain sequencing, PBMC samples were collected from trial participants at day 0 and at day 28 after the second dose. The CDR3 regions of human TCRbeta chains were analyzed by immunosequencing. The study's own analysis went as follows. Repertoire TCRs were matched against a reference library of SARS-CoV-2-specific TCRs generated with the MIRA antigen-specificity platform. Breadth was defined as the fraction of unique TCRs that were SARS-CoV-2-associated, and depth was defined as the fraction of total T cells that were SARS-CoV-2-associated. Using the MIRA data, each spike-specific TCR was assigned both to the spike region to which the TCR was reactive and to a CD4 or CD8 class. Log10-transformed breadth and depth values were compared by one-way ANOVA with Sidak's multiple comparisons tests. TCRdb mirrors the immuneACCESS table, restricted to in-frame sequences. Some clones are absent from its copies; in checked studies, under half trace to an unresolved V gene, and the reason for the others is unknown. The D gene and trimming were derived from the DNA, and the V and J assignments and clone size from that table. For this sample there are about 200,000 clones; 85% to 95% appear just once. The ten biggest clones cover roughly 1.4% of the sample.

Taken from the germline V gene, the CDR1 and CDR2 loops are SGHRS and YFSETQ. CDR3 length: 15 amino acids, cysteine to phenylalanine. Of the read, only the CDR3 DNA is kept; its 45 bases are in frame from base 1. Trimming leaves V shorter by 0 bases and J shorter by 11 bases, with the junction holding 6 bases beyond the gene matches. As to this clone: Its antigen remains unidentified. No per-base quality is available; no much larger clone lies one base away.

On the study overall, not on this receptor specifically: Conclusions about previously exposed vaccinees were limited because only six or seven AZD1222 recipients were SARS-CoV-2 seropositive at baseline. After two AZD1222 doses, spike-specific TCR breadth and depth were significantly higher than at day 0 and than in MenACWY recipients. Because no day 14 peak-response samples were available, the repertoires could be characterized only after the peak T cell response. Nearly half of unique spike-specific TCRs reportedly recognized epitopes outside regions mutated in the B.1.351 and B.1.1.7 variants. CD4 TCRs associated with the vaccine covered the entire spike protein, and the dominant responses were in regions 160-218 and 743-854. The 56-69-year group was small, and its depth increase did not reach significance, likely because of low power. Participants were mostly white British and included more females than males, and it was suggested by the authors that clonal diversity may have been underestimated.

The sequence was collected from an adult in good health. The rearrangement combines TRBV5-1 with TRBJ1-4, with 11 bases aligning to TRBD1. The material sequenced was peripheral blood, taken on day 0 of AZD1222 vaccination. CDR3 region: CASSLAGTGGDKLFF. The DNA is TGCGCCAGCAGCTTGGCCGGGACAGGGGGTGACAAACTGTTTTTT.